A selection of T cell receptor beta chains follows, all from one sample in a study of T cells after yellow fever vaccination. TCRdb ran MiXCR on the 5' RACE reads and lists one entry per CDR3 protein. The sample yields around 310,000 distinct CDR3 sequences, roughly 9.4% seen once. The sequencing used PBMCs, collected on the day of the first yellow fever vaccination. Every receptor here comes from a young man who received the YFV17D yellow fever vaccine. Both conserved end residues are part of each CDR3. A D gene is named only where the DNA matches it firmly. Clone size is given for some rows only: seen once, a few or many times, or a class if the clone is expanded.

D gene,J gene,V gene,clone size,CDR3 protein,CDR3 DNA
TRBD1,TRBJ1-5,TRBV7-8,few,CASSPTGGDQPQHF,TGTGCCAGCAGCCCGACAGGGGGCGATCAGCCCCAGCATTTT
-,TRBJ2-6,TRBV10-3,-,CAISESENSGANVLTF,TGTGCCATCAGTGAGTCAGAGAACTCTGGGGCCAACGTCCTGACTTTC
-,TRBJ2-7,TRBV15,-,CATSRGGSNRDPFEQYF,TGTGCCACCAGCAGAGGTGGTTCCAACAGGGACCCATTCGAGCAGTACTTC
-,TRBJ1-5,TRBV12-1,few,CASSFEGCALDNQPQHF,TGTGCCAGCAGCTTTGAAGGGTGTGCACTAGACAATCAGCCCCAGCATTTT
TRBD2,TRBJ2-3,TRBV5-4,-,CASSLTSGGLTDTQYF,TGTGCCAGCAGTTTGACTAGCGGGGGGCTCACAGATACGCAGTATTTT
-,TRBJ1-6,TRBV12-3/TRBV12-4,-,CASSSNRGGGHSPLHF,TGTGCCAGCAGTTCAAATCGAGGGGGTGGGCATTCACCCCTCCACTTT
TRBD2,TRBJ2-7,TRBV2,many,CASLWSIAGVPYEQYF,TGTGCCAGCCTTTGGAGCATAGCGGGGGTTCCCTACGAGCAGTACTTC
-,TRBJ2-5,TRBV5-1,-,CASSLGTSLWGETQYF,TGCGCCAGCAGCTTGGGTACTAGCCTTTGGGGAGAGACCCAGTACTTC
-,TRBJ1-1,TRBV3-1,-,CASSQDLRAGTEAFF,TGTGCCAGCAGCCAAGATCTCAGGGCGGGCACTGAAGCTTTCTTT
-,TRBJ1-2,TRBV12-3/TRBV12-4,many,CASTTPAQPLGGYTF,TGTGCCAGCACCACCCCGGCGCAGCCCCTGGGGGGCTACACCTTC
TRBD2,TRBJ2-5,TRBV7-9,-,CASSPNAGVQETQYF,TGTGCCAGCAGCCCCAATGCGGGGGTTCAAGAGACCCAGTACTTC
TRBD1,TRBJ2-2,TRBV2,few,CASSDGLGQGGTGELFF,TGTGCCAGCAGTGACGGTCTCGGACAGGGTGGAACCGGGGAGCTGTTTTTT
TRBD1,TRBJ1-1,TRBV20-1,few,CSARDGRGQNTEAFF,TGCAGTGCTAGAGATGGCAGGGGGCAGAACACTGAAGCTTTCTTT
-,TRBJ1-5,TRBV7-2,few,CASSFLGGPQHF,TGTGCCAGCAGCTTTTTGGGGGGGCCCCAGCATTTT
-,TRBJ1-1,TRBV4-1,-,CASSQVASGGEAFF,TGCGCCAGCAGCCAGGTGGCCAGTGGGGGGGAAGCTTTCTTT
-,TRBJ1-6,TRBV10-3,few,CAISESPGGDNSPLHF,TGTGCCATCAGTGAGTCCCCGGGGGGGGATAATTCACCCCTCCACTTT
-,TRBJ1-3,TRBV4-2,-,CASSQTGTQHLPIYF,TGTGCCAGCAGCCAGACCGGGACACAGCACCTACCCATATATTTT
TRBD2,TRBJ2-3,TRBV25-1,few,CASSDPTSGGPASTDTQYF,TGTGCCAGCAGTGATCCGACTAGCGGGGGGCCCGCTAGCACAGATACGCAGTATTTT
-,TRBJ1-1,TRBV6-1,few,CASRLPSGYTEAFF,TGTGCCAGCAGACTCCCCTCAGGTTACACTGAAGCTTTCTTT
TRBD1,TRBJ1-2,TRBV12-3/TRBV12-4,many,CASSFDRGQGYTF,TGTGCCAGCAGCTTCGACAGGGGGCAGGGCTACACCTTC
-,TRBJ1-5,TRBV6-1,many,CASSLYVNQPQHF,TGTGCCAGCAGCCTGTACGTAAATCAGCCCCAGCATTTT
TRBD1,TRBJ1-1,TRBV13,-,CASSPEQGMGEAFF,TGTGCCAGCAGCCCCGAACAGGGGATGGGTGAAGCTTTCTTT
TRBD1,TRBJ2-7,TRBV4-1,few,CASSLRTGGTYEQYF,TGCGCCAGCAGCCTACGGACAGGGGGCACCTACGAGCAGTACTTC
-,TRBJ2-3,TRBV12-3/TRBV12-4,many,CASRAPAADTQYF,TGTGCCAGCCGGGCCCCAGCCGCAGATACGCAGTATTTT
-,TRBJ1-3,TRBV18,many,CASSSENTIYF,TGTGCCAGCTCTTCCGAGAACACCATATATTTT
-,TRBJ1-5,TRBV7-2,many,CASSPPREPQHF,TGTGCCAGCAGCCCTCCTCGCGAGCCCCAGCATTTT
TRBD2,TRBJ2-5,TRBV4-1,many,CASSPGGTSGDQETQYF,TGCGCCAGCAGCCCAGGGGGGACTAGCGGGGATCAGGAGACCCAGTACTTC
TRBD1,TRBJ2-3,TRBV5-1,many,CASSSQGDTDTQYF,TGCGCCAGCAGCTCCCAGGGGGATACAGATACGCAGTATTTT
-,TRBJ2-5,TRBV7-2,few,CASSLRNGLAKETQYF,TGTGCCAGCAGCTTGCGGAACGGTCTGGCAAAAGAGACCCAGTACTTC
TRBD1,TRBJ2-6,TRBV19,few,CASSIGDRVDGANVLTF,TGTGCCAGTAGTATTGGGGACAGGGTCGACGGGGCCAACGTCCTGACTTTC
TRBD1,TRBJ2-3,TRBV20-1,few,CSAAHPGQTSTDTQYF,TGCAGTGCTGCCCATCCGGGACAGACTAGCACAGATACGCAGTATTTT
-,TRBJ1-4,TRBV5-1,-,CASSLAPPPGIFEKLFF,TGCGCCAGCAGCTTGGCCCCTCCTCCAGGGATATTTGAAAAACTGTTTTTT
TRBD1,TRBJ2-1,TRBV11-3,-,CASSFGQGTYNEQFF,TGTGCCAGCAGCTTCGGACAGGGAACCTACAATGAGCAGTTCTTC
-,TRBJ2-5,TRBV9,-,CASSVGELAQETQYF,TGTGCCAGCAGCGTAGGGGAACTCGCCCAAGAGACCCAGTACTTC
TRBD1,TRBJ1-2,TRBV7-6,few,CASSNAQPDRLWVGGYTF,TGTGCCAGCAGCAACGCACAACCGGACAGGCTGTGGGTAGGTGGCTACACCTTC
-,TRBJ2-3,TRBV11-2,-,CASSLAAGDTQYF,TGTGCCAGCAGCTTAGCTGCCGGAGATACGCAGTATTTT
TRBD1,TRBJ1-6,TRBV7-2,few,CASSLRDRGRSPLHF,TGTGCCAGCAGCCTCCGGGACAGGGGAAGATCACCCCTCCACTTT
-,TRBJ1-1,TRBV20-1,many,CSPVGETEAFF,TGCAGCCCCGTAGGAGAAACTGAAGCTTTCTTT
-,TRBJ1-2,TRBV7-2,few,CASSSARGNGYTF,TGTGCCAGCAGCTCCGCCAGGGGAAATGGCTACACCTTC
-,TRBJ2-7,TRBV7-2,few,CASSLGPGESYEQYF,TGTGCCAGCAGTCTGGGGCCAGGGGAATCCTACGAGCAGTACTTC
-,TRBJ2-3,TRBV3-1,-,CASRGAADTQYF,TGTGCCAGCAGAGGGGCCGCAGATACGCAGTATTTT
TRBD1,TRBJ1-2,TRBV25-1,few,CASSDHRGNGYTF,TGTGCCAGCAGTGACCACAGGGGGAATGGCTACACCTTC
-,TRBJ2-5,TRBV2,-,CAICAQGPPTPAQETQYF,TGTGCCATCTGTGCTCAAGGGCCACCGACGCCCGCGCAAGAGACCCAGTACTTC